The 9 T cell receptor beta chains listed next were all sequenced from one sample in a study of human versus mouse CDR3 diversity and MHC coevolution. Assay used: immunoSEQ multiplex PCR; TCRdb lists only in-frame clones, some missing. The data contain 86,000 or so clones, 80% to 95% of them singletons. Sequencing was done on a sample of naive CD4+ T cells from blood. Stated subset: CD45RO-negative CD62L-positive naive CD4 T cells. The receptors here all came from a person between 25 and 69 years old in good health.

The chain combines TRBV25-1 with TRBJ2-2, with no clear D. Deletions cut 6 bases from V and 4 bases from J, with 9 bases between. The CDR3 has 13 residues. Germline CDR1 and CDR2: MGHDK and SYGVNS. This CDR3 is CASRGQPTGELFF. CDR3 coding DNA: TGTGCCAGCAGGGGCCAACCCACCGGGGAGCTGTTTTTT.

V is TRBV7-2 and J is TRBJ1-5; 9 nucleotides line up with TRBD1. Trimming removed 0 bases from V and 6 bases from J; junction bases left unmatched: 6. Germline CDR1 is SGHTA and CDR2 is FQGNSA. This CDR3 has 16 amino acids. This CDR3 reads CASSLAPQGAGQPQHF. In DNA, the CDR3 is TGTGCCAGCAGCTTAGCGCCACAGGGGGCAGGTCAGCCCCAGCATTTT.

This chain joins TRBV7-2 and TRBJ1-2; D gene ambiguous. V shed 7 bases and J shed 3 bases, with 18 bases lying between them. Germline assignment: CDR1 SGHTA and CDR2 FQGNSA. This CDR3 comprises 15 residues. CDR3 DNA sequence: TGTGCCAGCACCTTTGGAGGTGAGGGATACTATGGCTACACCTTC. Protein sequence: CASTFGGEGYYGYTF.

CDR3 DNA: TGTGCCAGCAGCCAAGATACTAGCGGGATGGGGGATGAGCAGTTCTTC. This codes for CASSQDTSGMGDEQFF. This chain links TRBV4-2 with TRBJ2-1; 10 positions match TRBD2. This CDR3 is 16 amino acids long. CDR1 is LGHNA and CDR2 is YNFKEQ in the germline V gene. Germline trimming cut 0 bases from V and 8 bases from J; bases unmatched to any gene: 7.

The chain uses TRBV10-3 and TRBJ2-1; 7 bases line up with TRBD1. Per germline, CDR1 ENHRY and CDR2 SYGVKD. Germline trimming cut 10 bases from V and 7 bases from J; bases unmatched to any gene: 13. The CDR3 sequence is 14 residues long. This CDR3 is CATRQGSVENEQFF. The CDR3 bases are TGTGCCACTAGACAGGGTTCGGTGGAAAATGAGCAGTTCTTC.

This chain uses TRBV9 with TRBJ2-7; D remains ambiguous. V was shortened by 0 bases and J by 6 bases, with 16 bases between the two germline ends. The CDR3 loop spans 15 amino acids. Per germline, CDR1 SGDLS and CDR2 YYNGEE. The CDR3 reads CASSVGGSPPGEQYF. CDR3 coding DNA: TGTGCCAGCAGCGTAGGAGGCAGCCCTCCTGGCGAGCAGTACTTC.

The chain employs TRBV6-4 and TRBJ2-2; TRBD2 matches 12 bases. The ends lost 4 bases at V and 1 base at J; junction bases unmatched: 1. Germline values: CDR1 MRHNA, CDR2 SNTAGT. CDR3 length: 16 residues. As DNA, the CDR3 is TGTGCCAGCAGTGTACTAGCGGGAGGGAACACCGGGGAGCTGTTTTTT. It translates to CASSVLAGGNTGELFF.

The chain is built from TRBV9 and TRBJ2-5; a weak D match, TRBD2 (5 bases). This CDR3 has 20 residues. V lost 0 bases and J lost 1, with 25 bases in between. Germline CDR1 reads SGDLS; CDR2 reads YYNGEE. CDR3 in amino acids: CASSVGRIGGFGGRQETQYF. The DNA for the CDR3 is TGTGCCAGCAGCGTAGGACGCATCGGTGGTTTTGGCGGGCGCCAAGAGACCCAGTACTTC. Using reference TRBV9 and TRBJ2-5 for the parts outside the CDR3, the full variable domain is DSGVTQTPKHLITATGQRVTLRCSPRSGDLSVYWYQQSLDQGLQFLIQYYNGEERAKGNILERFSAQQFPDLHSELNLSSLELGDSALYFCASSVGRIGGFGGRQETQYFGPGTRLLVL.

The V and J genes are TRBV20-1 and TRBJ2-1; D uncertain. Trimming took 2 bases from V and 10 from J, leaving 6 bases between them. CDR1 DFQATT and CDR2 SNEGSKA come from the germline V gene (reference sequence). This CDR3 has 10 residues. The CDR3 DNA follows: TGCAGTGCTAGAAAGGAGGAGCAGTTCTTC. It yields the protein CSARKEEQFF.